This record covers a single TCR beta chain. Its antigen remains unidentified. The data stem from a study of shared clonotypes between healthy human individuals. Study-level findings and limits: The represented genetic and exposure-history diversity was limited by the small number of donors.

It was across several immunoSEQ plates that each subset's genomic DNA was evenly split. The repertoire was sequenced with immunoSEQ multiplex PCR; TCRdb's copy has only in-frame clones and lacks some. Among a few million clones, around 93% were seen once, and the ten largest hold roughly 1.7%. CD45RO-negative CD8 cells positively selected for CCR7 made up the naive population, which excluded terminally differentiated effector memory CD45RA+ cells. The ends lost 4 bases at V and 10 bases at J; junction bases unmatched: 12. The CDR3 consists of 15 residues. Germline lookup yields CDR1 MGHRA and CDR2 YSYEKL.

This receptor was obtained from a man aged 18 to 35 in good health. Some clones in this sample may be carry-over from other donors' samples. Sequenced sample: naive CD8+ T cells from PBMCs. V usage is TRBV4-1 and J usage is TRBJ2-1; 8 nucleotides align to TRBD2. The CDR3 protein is CASSRRAGAWGEQFF. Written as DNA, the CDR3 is TGCGCCAGCAGCCGAAGAGCGGGAGCTTGGGGGGAGCAGTTCTTC.